The 5 T cell receptor beta chains given below trace back to one sample, sequenced in a study of T cell responses to AZD1222 COVID-19 vaccine. Some clones are missing from TCRdb's copy, which holds only in-frame ones; the method was immunoSEQ multiplex PCR. The repertoire holds roughly 100,000 clones, about 89% seen once, with about 10% in the top ten. The sequences come from peripheral blood, collected 28 days after the second AZD1222 dose. These receptor sequences come from an adult who received the AZD1222 COVID-19 vaccine.

V and J are TRBV19 and TRBJ2-7; 11 bases are shared with TRBD2. Germline V gene data show CDR1 as LNHDA and CDR2 as SQIVND (reference sequence). V trimming: 5 bases; J trimming: 6 bases; junction bases outside the gene matches: 12. This CDR3 comprises 16 residues. The CDR3 region is CASSPTQLAGVGEQYF. The DNA for the CDR3 is TGTGCCAGTAGTCCCACCCAACTAGCGGGAGTGGGCGAGCAGTACTTC.

This chain joins TRBV11-2 and TRBJ1-4; D remains unclear. CDR3 length: 13 amino acids. From germline, CDR1 is SGHAT and CDR2 FQNNGV. V lost 5 bases, J lost 4 bases, and 8 bases lay in between. CDR3 sequence reads: CASSHGINEKLFF. The CDR3 DNA reads TGTGCCAGCAGCCATGGGATTAATGAAAAACTGTTTTTT.

The chain employs TRBV9 and TRBJ2-7, with 9 bases that match TRBD1. CDR1 is SGDLS and CDR2 is YYNGEE in the germline V gene. The CDR3 is made up of 16 amino acids. The V and J ends lost 2 bases and 6 bases, in that order; junction bases with no gene match: 12. CDR3 DNA: TGTGCCAGCAGCGTTCTGCCCCGGACAGGGGATGGCGAGCAGTACTTC. It yields the protein CASSVLPRTGDGEQYF.

V and J are TRBV30 and TRBJ2-7, with TRBD2 identical over 7 bases. The junction had 4 bases not matched to a gene; V was cut back by 2 bases and J by 6 bases. The CDR3 covers 12 residues. The germline V gene has CDR1 GTSNPN and CDR2 SVGIG (reference sequence). CDR3 coding DNA: TGTGCCTGGAGTCCAAGCGGGGCCGAGCAGTACTTC. The encoded protein is CAWSPSGAEQYF.

The CDR3 sequence is CASSLGGGYDSPLHF. In DNA form, the CDR3 reads TGCGCCAGCAGCTTGGGTGGGGGCTACGATTCACCCCTCCACTTT. The chain recombines TRBV5-1 with TRBJ1-6; the D gene is possibly TRBD1 (6 bases). Germline V gives CDR1 SGHRS, CDR2 YFSETQ. The CDR3 sequence is 15 residues long. Trimming shortened V by 0 bases and J by 8 bases, and 12 bases separated the two germline ends.